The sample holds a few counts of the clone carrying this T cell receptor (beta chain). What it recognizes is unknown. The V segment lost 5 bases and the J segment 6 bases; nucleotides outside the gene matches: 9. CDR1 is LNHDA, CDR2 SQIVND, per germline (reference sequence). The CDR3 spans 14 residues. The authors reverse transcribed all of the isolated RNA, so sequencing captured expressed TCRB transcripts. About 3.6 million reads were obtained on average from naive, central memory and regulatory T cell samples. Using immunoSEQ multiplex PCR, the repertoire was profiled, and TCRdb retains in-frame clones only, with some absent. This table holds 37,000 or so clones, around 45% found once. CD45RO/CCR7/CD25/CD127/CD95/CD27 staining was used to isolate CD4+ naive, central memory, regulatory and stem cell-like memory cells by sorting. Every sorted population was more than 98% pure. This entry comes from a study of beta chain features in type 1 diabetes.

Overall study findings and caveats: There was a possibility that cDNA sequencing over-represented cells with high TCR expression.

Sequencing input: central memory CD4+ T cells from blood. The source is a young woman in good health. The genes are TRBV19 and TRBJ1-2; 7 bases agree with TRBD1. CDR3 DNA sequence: TGTGCCAGTAGTGAACAGGGGAGACTGGATGGCTACACCTTC. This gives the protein CASSEQGRLDGYTF.